This T cell receptor (beta chain) was captured in a study of T cells after yellow fever vaccination. TCRdb reprocessed the 5' RACE reads via MiXCR and lists one record per CDR3 protein. The table lists around 600,000 distinct CDR3 sequences, roughly an eighth of them singletons, with 14% to 15% in the top ten. This clonotype showed up just a few times. The sample consisted of PBMCs, taken on the day of the yellow fever booster vaccination. The clonotype comes from a man aged 30 to 39 who received the YFV17D yellow fever vaccine.

Here the CDR3 reads CASSLMGREQYF. The CDR3 DNA follows: TGTGCCAGCAGTTTAATGGGGAGGGAGCAGTACTTC. This chain links TRBV27 with TRBJ2-7; D is perhaps TRBD2 (6 bases). Per the germline V gene, CDR1 is MNHEY and CDR2 is SMNVEV (reference sequence). This CDR3 contains 12 residues. The V and J ends lost 2 bases and 7 bases respectively, with 9 bases between them.